This T cell receptor (beta chain) comes out of a study of memory CD4+ T cells and cytomegalovirus serostatus. At the level of the study: Healthy Belgian adult donors included nine or ten CMV-positive and around 25 CMV-negative people. Study-level points and caveats: Of more than 150 reported CMV TCRbeta sequences, 55 to 80 were found in memory CD4+ repertoires. Suggested: most of the CMV-linked TCR signature lies in CD4+ memory cells.

The sort gate was single viable CD3+CD4+CD8-CD45RO+ cells for memory CD4+ T cells. Comment on this clone: Its antigen is unidentified.

V was trimmed by 5 bases and J by 2 bases, leaving 17 bases between them. Per germline, CDR1 SEHNR and CDR2 FQNEAQ (reference sequence). The length of the CDR3 is 16 residues. In the study's own analysis: Out-of-frame sequences were removed, leaving around 2.2 million distinct TCRbeta sequences. This table comes from immunoSEQ multiplex PCR, and its TCRdb copy is limited to in-frame clones, with some not included. V and J calls and clone size are copied from that table; D and trimming were computed from the DNA. The sample has about 47,000 clones, roughly four fifths seen once. V gene TRBV7-9 combines with J gene TRBJ2-3; possibly TRBD2 for D (6 bases). What was sequenced was memory CD4+ T cells from blood. The source is an adult in good health and CMV-seropositive. CDR3 amino acids: CASSLLGLETTDTQYF. The CDR3 region has the DNA TGTGCCAGCAGCCTGCTGGGACTCGAAACCACAGATACGCAGTATTTT.